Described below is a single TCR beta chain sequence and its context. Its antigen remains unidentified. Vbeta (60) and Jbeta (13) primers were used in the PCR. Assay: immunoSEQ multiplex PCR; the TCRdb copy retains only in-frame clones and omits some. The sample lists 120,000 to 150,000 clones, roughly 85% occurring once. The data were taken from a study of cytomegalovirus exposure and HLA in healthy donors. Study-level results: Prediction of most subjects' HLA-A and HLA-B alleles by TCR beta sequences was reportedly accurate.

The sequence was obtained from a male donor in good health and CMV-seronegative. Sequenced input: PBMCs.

CDR3 sequence: CASSLEGAHRETQYF. CDR3 bases: TGCGCCAGCAGCTTGGAGGGGGCGCATCGGGAGACCCAGTACTTC. The chain joins TRBV5-1 to TRBJ2-5; 7 nucleotides line up with TRBD1. The CDR3 runs to 15 residues. V lost 0 bases and J lost 5; bases outside the gene matches: 7. Per the germline V gene, CDR1 is SGHRS and CDR2 is YFSETQ.